This T cell receptor beta chain is from a study of graft-versus-host responses after intestinal transplantation. Study context: Recipients were all induced with anti-thymocyte globulin, then given tacrolimus and steroids for about three years. Study conclusions and caveats: Graft-donor T cell macrochimerism in patients accompanied high graft-versus-host to host-versus-graft clonal ratios in allografts.

Comments on this clone: The target antigen is unknown.

Trimming shortened V by 4 bases and J by 2 bases, and 10 bases separated the two germline ends. Germline lookup yields CDR1 LNHNV and CDR2 YYDKDF (reference sequence). The CDR3 extends over 14 amino acids. The table came from immunoSEQ multiplex PCR; TCRdb's copy has only in-frame clones and leaves some out. The profile shows tens of thousands of clones, about 90% of them singletons. This receptor was obtained from a human patient who received an intestinal transplant, so some T cells may come from the graft donor. This specimen consisted of PBMCs, obtained 26 days after transplant. This chain links TRBV15 with TRBJ2-3; D is undetermined. CDR3 residues: CATSILSLTDTQYF. Written as DNA, the CDR3 is TGTGCCACCAGCATTTTGTCTCTCACAGATACGCAGTATTTT.